The clone carrying this TCR beta chain occurred a few times. Antigen specificity is unknown. The record originates from a study of breast tumors, draining lymph nodes, adjacent tissues. Using its own MiXCR run on the multiplex PCR reads, TCRdb lists one record per CDR3 protein. Of about 200,000 distinct CDR3 sequences listed, 30% to 35% are singletons. Breast cancer patients provided tissue from their axillary draining lymph nodes. General study findings and limits: Tumor TCR diversity was below lymph nodes but above nontumor tissue.

The CDR3 runs to 16 residues. CDR1 and CDR2 (germline): KGHSH, LQKENI. The J segment lost 3 bases and the V segment lost 3 bases, leaving 7 bases of the junction unmatched. What was sequenced was axillary lymph node tissue. J is TRBJ2-2 and V is TRBV18; TRBD2 matches 7 bases. The receptor comes from a female donor with breast cancer. Some clones in this sample may be carry-over from other donors' samples. As DNA, the CDR3 is TGTGCCAGCTCACCCCTGACTAGCAGATACACCGGGGAGCTGTTTTTT. Its translation: CASSPLTSRYTGELFF.